This T cell receptor beta chain was retrieved from a study of T cells in localized non-small cell lung cancer. Study outcomes and limitations: As only one tumor region underwent sequencing, heterogeneity remains possible. Appearing in adjacent lung were a median 57 of the top 100 tumor clones. Tumor showed lower T cell clonality than uninvolved adjacent lung, where it was highest.

The CDR3 contains 15 residues. V shed 2 bases and J shed 1 base, with 11 bases lying between them. The germline V gene encodes CDR1 MNHEY and CDR2 SMNVEV (reference sequence). A remark on this clone: Its matching antigen is unknown.

Here immunoSEQ multiplex PCR was the method, and the copy in TCRdb shows in-frame clones only, minus some. This sample has under 30,000 clones; 89% occur once, and the top ten carry over 9%. The chain carries TRBV27 and TRBJ1-2, with D possibly being TRBD1 (6 bases). Sample: peripheral blood, taken before any cancer treatment. This clonotype was obtained from a woman aged 40 to 75 with stage I lung adenocarcinoma. The CDR3 sequence: CASSLASGVNYGYTF. For the CDR3, the DNA is TGTGCCAGCAGTTTAGCCTCAGGGGTTAACTATGGCTACACCTTC.